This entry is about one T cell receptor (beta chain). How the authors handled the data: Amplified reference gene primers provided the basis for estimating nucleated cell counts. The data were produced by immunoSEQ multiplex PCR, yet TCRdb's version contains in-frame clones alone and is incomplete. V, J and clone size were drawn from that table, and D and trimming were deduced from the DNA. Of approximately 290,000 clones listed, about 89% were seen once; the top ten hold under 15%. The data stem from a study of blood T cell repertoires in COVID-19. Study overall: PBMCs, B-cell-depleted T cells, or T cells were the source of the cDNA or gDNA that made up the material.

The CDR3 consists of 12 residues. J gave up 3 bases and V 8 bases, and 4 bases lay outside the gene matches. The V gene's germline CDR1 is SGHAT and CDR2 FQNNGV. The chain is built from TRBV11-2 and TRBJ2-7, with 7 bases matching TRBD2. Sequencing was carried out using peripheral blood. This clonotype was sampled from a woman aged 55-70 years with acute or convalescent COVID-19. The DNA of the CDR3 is TGTGCCAGCTCTCGGGGGGACTACGAGCAGTACTTC. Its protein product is CASSRGDYEQYF.